The text below deals with one T cell receptor beta chain. The sample is drawn from a study of blood T cell repertoires in COVID-19. Across the study: Sites in the United States, Italy and Spain provided acute and convalescent COVID-19 samples. PBMCs, B-cell-depleted T cells, or T cells provided the cDNA or gDNA that made up the material.

CDR1 is SGHDT, CDR2 YYEEEE, per germline. This CDR3 has 14 residues. The V and J ends lost 1 base and 3 bases, in that order; junction bases with no gene match: 3. Original data processing: Using reference gene primer amplification, nucleated cell counts were estimated. The assay was immunoSEQ multiplex PCR, and TCRdb's table has in-frame clones only and misses some. D and trimming were read from the DNA, whereas the V and J calls and clone size are those reported in that table. Counted here are under 200,000 clones, around 80% occurring once; the ten biggest clones make up 6.5%. The specimen sequenced was peripheral blood. This receptor was obtained from a man aged 65-85 years with active or convalescent COVID-19. The V call is TRBV5-6, the J call TRBJ2-7, with 8 bases identical to TRBD2. This CDR3 reads CASSLSLAVYEQYF. For the CDR3, the DNA is TGTGCCAGCAGCTTGTCACTAGCGGTCTACGAGCAGTACTTC.